This TCR beta chain was sequenced in a study of T cell clonality in common variable immunodeficiency (dated by TCRdb to 2014 to 2015). General conclusions and limits of the study: Correlations between repertoire features and clinical complications were limited by patient heterogeneity within the CVID cohort. Fewer deletions and N-nucleotide insertions were reportedly observed in CVID TCRbeta sequences, and highly modified clones with 13 or more V deletions were reportedly absent from CVID TCRbeta sequences. Even though DNA input was equal, the average per sample came to approximately 74,000 unique sequences for controls compared with roughly 30,000 for CVID samples. The authors noted that sequencing repertoires of T cell subpopulations would be needed to clarify what caused the increased clonality in CVID. TCRbeta clonality was higher in CVID subjects than in healthy controls (t-test p = 0.018), and the increase was most characteristic of about a third of subjects. Healthy controls shared more TCRbeta clones with each other than CVID subjects shared among themselves (p < 0.0001).

This clone was seen more than once but under ten times. No cognate antigen has been identified for it. The read terminates 3 residues before the CDR3 end, so the remaining end is supplied by the germline J gene. Equivalent amounts of genomic DNA from CVID and control samples were used as sequencing input. For every sample, a 60 bp segment covering the rearranged TCRbeta CDR3 region was amplified and then sequenced. TCRbeta amplification used the immunoSEQ assay, a bias-corrected multiplex PCR with high-throughput sequencing. The study's processing was this. Each unique nucleotide sequence was treated as a clone and annotated with V, D and J genes, copy number and frequency. Sequences were labeled productive if in frame, and non-productive if out of frame or containing stop codons. As previously described, clonality was calculated on the basis of Shannon's entropy. The predicted amino acid sequences of productive clones were used to derive mean CDR3 Kyte-Doolittle hydropathy. Using the R hclust function, scaled V gene usage was clustered hierarchically with Manhattan distance and complete linkage. Clone sharing by CDR3 amino acid sequence was assessed by resampling 12 repertoires per group over 100 rounds. The repertoires were searched for around 70 published EBV-specific and some 240 published CMV-specific TCRbeta sequences. A couple of CVID samples that yielded fewer than 10,000 sequences were excluded from the analysis, so 35 to 50 CVID repertoires were retained. TCRdb stores this immuneACCESS table with in-frame sequences only. Part of the clones is absent; in the studies checked, under half of the shortfall reflects unresolved V genes, and no reason is known for the rest. The V and J calls and clone size are taken from that table; D and trimming were inferred from the DNA. For this sample, about 15,000 clones are listed, none of them singletons. 13% to 15% of the sample rests with the top ten.

Diagnosis of CVID followed standard criteria, namely serum IgG, IgA and/or IgM below the normal range together with specific antibody deficiency. A total of 45 or so subjects (15 female and around 29 male; age range roughly 9 to 70 years, mean age around 41) were included in the CVID group. Most of the CVID patients and most of the healthy controls were of Caucasian heritage. At the time of study participation, every CVID subject had been on replacement immunoglobulin therapy for at least one year. No CVID subject was ill or taking immunomodulatory or immunosuppressive medication when blood was collected. Heparinized peripheral whole blood samples of about 4.5 to 8 ml were collected from each donor. Genomic DNA from adults with common variable immune deficiency (CVID) and from healthy adult controls was used to sequence TCRbeta CDR3 repertoires. To isolate peripheral blood mononuclear cells, diluted blood was subjected to density centrifugation over Hypaque 1077 or Ficoll-Paque. Genomic DNA was extracted from unsorted mononuclear cells by Qiagen column purification or by a centrifugation-based method.

The CDR3 holds 15 amino acids from the cysteine to the phenylalanine. Shown are 36 bases from within the CDR3, in frame from base 1. V and J are trimmed by 3 bases and 2 bases, and the gene matches miss 5 bases of the junction. As encoded in the germline V gene, CDR1 is KGHSH while CDR2 is LQKENI. The source material was peripheral blood mononuclear cells. The clonotype was recovered from a human donor with common variable immunodeficiency. The chain couples TRBV18 to TRBJ1-2, and TRBD1 aligns with 8 junction nucleotides. CDR3 reads: CASSPYRGTNYGYTF. Incomplete CDR3 DNA: TGTGCCAGCTCACCCTACAGGGGGACCAACTATGGC.